This is a list of T cell receptor beta chains from one sample in a study of breast tumors, draining lymph nodes, adjacent tissues. Via MiXCR, TCRdb re-called the multiplex PCR reads, giving one row per CDR3 protein. The data hold approximately 23,000 distinct CDR3 sequences, with approximately 75% observed a single time. The sample taken for sequencing was tumor-adjacent breast tissue. Every receptor here comes from a female donor with breast cancer. Some clones in this sample may be carry-over from other donors' samples. Each CDR3 is given with its conserved first and last residue. D genes are given only for firm matches. The listing skips clone size in some rows; elsewhere it reads once, few, many or a size class.

length	D	V	size	J	DNA	CDR3
15	NA	TRBV4-1	few	TRBJ1-2	TGCGCCAGCAGCCACCCCGCCGGCGGTAACTATGGCTACACCTTC	CASSHPAGGNYGYTF
14	NA	TRBV20-1	NA	TRBJ2-7	TGCAGTGCTAGAGTGAGGGGTGGAGCCTACGAGCAGTACTTC	CSARVRGGAYEQYF
16	NA	TRBV4-1	NA	TRBJ1-2	TGCGCCAGCAGCCAAGTTGGTTTGGGGTCCGGACGAGGCTACACCTTC	CASSQVGLGSGRGYTF
15	NA	TRBV12-3/TRBV12-4	NA	TRBJ2-6	TGTGCCAGCAGTTTAAGAAGGGCAGGGGCCAACGTCCTGACTTTC	CASSLRRAGANVLTF
13	NA	TRBV12-3/TRBV12-4	NA	TRBJ2-5	TGTGCCAGCAGTTTACTTAGGGGAGAGACCCAGTACTTC	CASSLLRGETQYF
15	TRBD1	TRBV10-3	NA	TRBJ1-1	TGTGCCATCAGTGAGTCGGGGACAGGGAACACTGAAGCTTTCTTT	CAISESGTGNTEAFF
16	NA	TRBV7-2	NA	TRBJ2-3	TGTGCCAGCAGTTCCCCCTCGGGCCGGCGCACAGATACGCAGTATTTT	CASSSPSGRRTDTQYF
17	TRBD2	TRBV27	NA	TRBJ2-1	TGTGCCAGCAGTTTAATTCTAGCGGGAGTATCCTACAATGAGCAGTTCTTC	CASSLILAGVSYNEQFF
13	NA	TRBV4-1	NA	TRBJ2-5	TGCGCCAGCAGCCAAGGGGACACAGAGACCCAGTACTTC	CASSQGDTETQYF
15	NA	TRBV11-3	NA	TRBJ2-7	TGTGCCAGCAGCTTTTCCGGGACGGTAGCCTACGAGCAGTACTTC	CASSFSGTVAYEQYF
17	TRBD1	TRBV2	NA	TRBJ2-1	TGTGCCAGCAGTTGGGACAGGGGGCGTAGCTCCTACAATGAGCAGTTCTTC	CASSWDRGRSSYNEQFF
15	TRBD1	TRBV27	NA	TRBJ2-7	TGTGCCAGCAGTTTACGCGGGACAGGGAGCCACGAGCAGTACTTC	CASSLRGTGSHEQYF
14	TRBD1	TRBV2	NA	TRBJ1-5	TGTGCCAGCAGTAATTTGGACAGGAAACAGCCCCAGCATTTT	CASSNLDRKQPQHF
14	NA	TRBV20-1	NA	TRBJ2-5	TGCAGTGCTAGAGACGGAGGGCCGACTGAGACCCAGTACTTC	CSARDGGPTETQYF
19	TRBD2	TRBV10-3	NA	TRBJ2-2	TGTGCCATCAGTGAGTCCGGAGTAGGAGCGGGAGCGAACACCGGGGAGCTGTTTTTT	CAISESGVGAGANTGELFF
12	NA	TRBV20-1	NA	TRBJ2-7	TGCAGTGCTAGTGGGACGATCTACGAGCAGTACTTC	CSASGTIYEQYF
13	NA	TRBV7-6	many	TRBJ2-1	TGTGCCAGCAGCCTGTCGGGTGGTAATGAGCAGTTCTTC	CASSLSGGNEQFF
14	NA	TRBV5-1	medium-sized	TRBJ2-7	TGCGCCAGCAGTCCCGGACAGAGCTCCTACGAGCAGTACTTC	CASSPGQSSYEQYF